This TCR beta chain was sequenced in a study of T cells in Graves' hyperthyroidism and ophthalmopathy. Study-level findings and limits: The blood repertoire included most of the expanded thyroid clonotypes above 0.001.

Germline V gene lookup returns CDR1 DFQATT and CDR2 SNEGSKA (reference sequence). This CDR3 has 16 residues. J was trimmed by 2 bases and V by 0 bases; bases with no gene match: 2. This clonotype occurred a few times. What it recognizes is unknown. About 10 ml of fresh peripheral blood supplied the PBMCs. TCR beta CDR3 region amplification was performed from RNA transcripts. RT-PCR in the first round (using the HTBI primer set) targeted the TCR CDR3. A single record per CDR3 protein comes from TCRdb applying MiXCR to the multiplex PCR reads. The table has 350,000 or so distinct CDR3 sequences, around a sixth seen once.

Material: blood. This rearrangement joins TRBV20-1 to TRBJ2-7, with 15 positions matching TRBD2. The source is a woman aged 40 to 55 with Graves' ophthalmopathy. CDR3 nucleotides: TGCAGTGCTAGAGAGGGACTAGCGGGAGGAACCTACGAGCAGTACTTC. The encoded protein is CSAREGLAGGTYEQYF.